This T cell receptor (beta chain) was captured in a study of tumor-infiltrating lymphocytes in localized non-small cell lung cancer. Study in general: The cohort mixed smokers and never-smokers, several histologies, and some post-neoadjuvant-chemotherapy samples.

This CDR3 has 13 amino acids. V lost 6 bases, J lost 7 bases, and 10 bases lay in between. From germline, CDR1 is WNHNN and CDR2 SYGVQD (reference sequence). Overall study results and limits: Immunotypes IM1 and IM2 had similar TCR-derived T-cell fractions. Different pieces of the same tissue were used for each assay. Not all patients were TCR sequenced, owing to tissue quantity.

By share, this clone counts as medium-sized. Its specificity is not known. This table comes from immunoSEQ multiplex PCR, and its TCRdb copy is limited to in-frame clones, with some not included. The sample has 9,200 or so clones; approximately 84% are singletons. The J gene is TRBJ1-6, the V gene TRBV10-1, with D unclear. The source is a human donor with non-small cell lung cancer. The sequencing input was uninvolved lung tissue not adjacent to the tumor. CDR3 DNA: TGCGCCAGCAGCGTCCACGGGAATTCACCCCTCCACTTT. Protein sequence: CASSVHGNSPLHF.